The next 28 T cell receptor beta chains were all read from a single sample in a study of T cell changes during pregnancy in multiple sclerosis. Some clones are missing from TCRdb's copy, which holds only in-frame ones; the method was immunoSEQ multiplex PCR. Of 85,000 to 100,000 clones in the sample, roughly 92% are singletons; the top ten hold over 0.85%. The specimen comprised peripheral blood, sampled after pregnancy. All receptors come from a female donor with multiple sclerosis, enrolled in a pregnancy study.

V and J are TRBV27 and TRBJ2-7; 9 nucleotides align to TRBD1. CDR3 length equals 15 residues. Per the germline V gene, CDR1 is MNHEY and CDR2 is SMNVEV (reference sequence). The V segment lost 0 bases and the J segment 5 bases; nucleotides outside the gene matches: 5. The CDR3 protein is CASSLSPGQGHEQYF. The CDR3 DNA follows: TGTGCCAGCAGTTTATCCCCGGGACAGGGCCACGAGCAGTACTTC.

The chain couples TRBV7-3 to TRBJ2-1, with 8 bases that match TRBD1. With 1 base clipped from V and 2 bases from J, the junction kept 4 bases outside the gene matches. CDR3 length: 16 residues. CDR1 and CDR2 from the germline V gene are SGHTA and FQGTGA. The CDR3 bases are TGTGCCAGCAGCTTAATCGGACAGGGTCCCTACAATGAGCAGTTCTTC. Amino acids: CASSLIGQGPYNEQFF.

The CDR3, as DNA: TGTGCCAGCAGCCAAGGGACTAGCGGGAGGGGGCCAAGGAATGAGCAGTACTTC. Protein: CASSQGTSGRGPRNEQYF. This sequence joins TRBV7-9 and TRBJ2-7, with TRBD2 matching 16 bases. This CDR3 is built from 18 residues. V dropped 5 bases and J dropped 7; count of bases not matched to a gene: 14. Germline-derived CDR1 and CDR2 are SEHNR and FQNEAQ (reference sequence). The variable domain in full, with the rest retrieved from reference TRBV7-9 and TRBJ2-7, is DTGVSQNPRHKITKRGQNVTFRCDPISEHNRLYWYRQTLGQGPEFLTYFQNEAQLEKSRLLSDRFSAERPKGSFSTLEIQRTEQGDSAMYLCASSQGTSGRGPRNEQYFGPGTRLTVT.

This chain joins TRBV30 and TRBJ1-5; D not certain. This CDR3 has 12 residues. V gave up 3 bases and J gave up 5 bases, with 8 bases separating them. CDR1 and CDR2 (germline): GTSNPN, SVGIG (reference sequence). The CDR3 DNA reads TGTGCCTGGAGCGACACCGATCAGCCCCAGCATTTT. As protein: CAWSDTDQPQHF.

This clone has just one count. CDR3 DNA sequence: TGTGCCAGCAGCTCCCCGGGGGGCGGGAGAGGCTACGAGCAGTACTTC. Protein sequence: CASSSPGGGRGYEQYF. V and J are TRBV7-9 and TRBJ2-7; a weak D match, TRBD2 (7 bases). The germline CDR1 and CDR2 sequences are SEHNR and FQNEAQ (reference sequence). The CDR3 extends over 16 amino acids. V dropped 4 bases and J dropped 3 bases, with 19 bases sitting between them.

The V and J genes are TRBV7-2 and TRBJ2-7; no reliable D call. Germline CDR1 and CDR2: SGHTA and FQGNSA. The CDR3 is 12 amino acids. V was cut by 2 bases and J by 5 bases, with 7 bases left in between. The CDR3 protein is CASSLTTDEQYF. CDR3 nucleotide sequence: TGTGCCAGCAGCTTAACCACAGACGAGCAGTACTTC.

The chain recombines TRBV19 with TRBJ1-2; 7 bases agree with TRBD1. Trimming removed 10 bases from V and 1 base from J; junction bases left unmatched: 6. This CDR3 is built from 13 residues. Germline V gene data show CDR1 as LNHDA and CDR2 as SQIVND (reference sequence). Here the CDR3 reads CATHQGGNYGYTF. CDR3 DNA: TGTGCCACCCATCAGGGGGGTAACTATGGCTACACCTTC. Using reference TRBV19 and TRBJ1-2 for the parts outside the CDR3, the full variable domain is DGGITQSPKYLFRKEGQNVTLSCEQNLNHDAMYWYRQDPGQGLRLIYYSQIVNDFQKGDIAEGYSVSREKKESFPLTVTSAQKNPTAFYLCATHQGGNYGYTFGSGTRLTVV.

The CDR3 loop reads CASSRVAGAETQYF. In DNA form, the CDR3 reads TGTGCCAGCAGCCGGGTGGCGGGAGCGGAGACCCAGTACTTC. The chain uses TRBV4-2 and TRBJ2-5, with TRBD2 identical over 7 bases. Per the germline V gene, CDR1 is LGHNA and CDR2 is YNFKEQ. The V and J ends lost 4 bases and 5 bases, in that order; junction bases with no gene match: 7. The CDR3 consists of 14 residues.

The chain employs TRBV4-2 and TRBJ2-1; 14 nucleotides line up with TRBD2. This CDR3 is built from 18 residues. The V and J ends lost 4 bases and 2 bases, in that order; junction bases with no gene match: 7. From germline, CDR1 is LGHNA and CDR2 YNFKEQ. The CDR3 loop reads CASSRTRLAGGAYNEQFF. The CDR3 region has the DNA TGTGCCAGCAGCCGGACTAGACTAGCGGGAGGGGCCTACAATGAGCAGTTCTTC.

Remarks on this clone: It is unclear where the CDR3 begins or ends on the DNA, so no DNA is shown, and the CDR3 is as TCRdb lists it. The chain carries TRBV27 and TRBJ1-2. Germline assignment: CDR1 MNHEY and CDR2 SMNVEV (reference sequence). The CDR3 is 17 residues long, counting both termini. CDR3 loop: CASSSSGANTFNYGYTF.

V is TRBV28 and J is TRBJ2-1; the D gene is possibly TRBD2 (6 bases). Trimming took off 7 bases at V and 7 bases at J, with 17 bases between the two ends. The CDR3 has 14 residues. In germline, CDR1 is MDHEN, CDR2 SYDVKM. Here the CDR3 reads CASTRLATSNEQFF. CDR3 coding DNA: TGTGCCAGCACTCGGCTAGCGACTTCAAATGAGCAGTTCTTC.

The chain is built from TRBV11-2 and TRBJ2-3, with no clear D. The CDR3 contains 12 residues. Germline V gene lookup returns CDR1 SGHAT and CDR2 FQNNGV. The germline V and J ends were trimmed by 5 bases and 2 bases, with 5 bases remaining between them. Here the CDR3 DNA reads TGTGCCAGCAGCCGAGACACAGATACGCAGTATTTT. It codes for CASSRDTDTQYF.

The CDR3 DNA sequence: TGTGCCAGCAGCTTAGATCAGGGTCTCCTCAGCTCCTACAATGAGCAGTTCTTC. It specifies CASSLDQGLLSSYNEQFF. The chain uses TRBV11-2 and TRBJ2-1; TRBD1 is a possible D gene (5 bases). Germline CDR1 SGHAT, CDR2 FQNNGV. This CDR3 has 18 residues. The V end was cut by 0 bases, the J end by 0 bases, with 15 bases between.

The rearrangement joins TRBV6-1 to TRBJ1-5; D not resolved. V dropped 6 bases and J dropped 4 bases, with 7 bases sitting between them. The CDR3 spans 12 residues. Germline lookup yields CDR1 MNHNS and CDR2 SASEGT. CDR3 nucleotides: TGTGCCAGCAGGGAGCTAAATCAGCCCCAGCATTTT. The encoded protein is CASRELNQPQHF.

This clone was seen a handful of times. The rearrangement joins TRBV2 to TRBJ1-5; TRBD1 might be the D (6 bases). This CDR3 is 15 amino acids long. Trimming removed 7 bases at V and 0 bases at J, with 13 bases between. Per the germline V gene, CDR1 is SNHLY and CDR2 is FYNNEI. CDR3 region: CASNPGQTSNQPQHF. In nucleotides, the CDR3 is TGTGCCAGCAATCCGGGACAAACTAGCAATCAGCCCCAGCATTTT. Full variable domain (missing parts from reference TRBV2 and TRBJ1-5): EPEVTQTPSHQVTQMGQEVILRCVPISNHLYFYWYRQILGQKVEFLVSFYNNEISEKSEIFDDQFSVERPDGSNFTLKIRSTKLEDSAMYFCASNPGQTSNQPQHFGDGTRLSIL.

The CDR3: CASSLFRAGVETQYF. The CDR3 region has the DNA TGTGCCAGCAGCTTATTTAGGGCGGGAGTGGAGACCCAGTACTTC. This chain connects TRBV7-8 to TRBJ2-5, with 7 bases fitting TRBD2. The CDR3 runs 15 residues. Germline lookup yields CDR1 SGHVS and CDR2 FQNEAQ. Losses at the gene ends were 2 bases for V and 5 bases for J; bases not matched to a gene: 8.

The chain is built from TRBV13 and TRBJ2-7; 9 bases fit TRBD1. V lost 5 bases and J lost 2; bases outside the gene matches: 4. The CDR3 runs 14 residues. The germline gives CDR1 PRHDT, CDR2 FYEKMQ (reference sequence). The CDR3 loop reads CASSGTGSPYEQYF. The CDR3 region has the DNA TGTGCCAGCAGCGGGACAGGGTCCCCCTACGAGCAGTACTTC.

This sequence joins TRBV2 and TRBJ2-7; D is unclear. This CDR3 region has 14 residues. V lost 3 bases, J lost 7 bases, and 16 bases lay in between. From germline, CDR1 is SNHLY and CDR2 FYNNEI. CDR3 sequence (DNA): TGTGCCAGCAGTGAGGGCCAAATATCATTGGAGCAGTACTTC. Protein sequence: CASSEGQISLEQYF.

This clone appeared a single time. This rearrangement joins TRBV6-4 to TRBJ1-3; D is unresolved. The CDR3 runs to 15 residues. V was trimmed by 6 bases and J by 0 bases, leaving 12 bases between them. Germline CDR1 MRHNA, CDR2 SNTAGT. CDR3 sequence (DNA): TGTGCCAGCAGAAGAGGAGCTAGCTCTGGAAACACCATATATTTT. Its protein is CASRRGASSGNTIYF.

This clone was counted a single time. The chain employs TRBV6-1 and TRBJ2-5; TRBD1 matches at 12 bases. The CDR3 is made up of 14 amino acids. Trimming cost V 9 bases and J 5 bases; bases outside gene matches: 7. In germline, CDR1 is MNHNS, CDR2 SASEGT. The chain's CDR3 is CASGDRGLGETQYF. Written as DNA, the CDR3 is TGTGCCAGTGGGGACAGGGGGCTTGGGGAGACCCAGTACTTC.

The chain uses TRBV7-2 and TRBJ1-1, with D perhaps matching TRBD1 (5 bases). The germline V and J ends were trimmed by 5 bases and 5 bases, with 15 bases remaining between them. The CDR3 totals 14 residues. Germline CDR1 SGHTA, CDR2 FQGNSA. CDR3 sequence reads: CASSPPRVATEAFF. The CDR3 bases are TGTGCCAGCAGCCCCCCCAGGGTTGCAACTGAAGCTTTCTTT.

V is TRBV27 and J is TRBJ2-2, with 8 bases that match TRBD2. Losses at the gene ends were 2 bases for V and 1 base for J; bases not matched to a gene: 6. The CDR3 loop spans 17 amino acids. CDR1 and CDR2 from the germline V gene are MNHEY and SMNVEV (reference sequence). Here the CDR3 reads CASSLGLGLENTGELFF. Here the CDR3 DNA reads TGTGCCAGCAGTTTAGGGTTGGGACTAGAGAACACCGGGGAGCTGTTTTTT.

The chain employs TRBV7-8 and TRBJ1-5, with D unclear. The CDR3 loop spans 20 amino acids. Germline CDR1 is SGHVS and CDR2 is FQNEAQ. The V and J ends lost 6 bases and 0 bases respectively, with 27 bases between them. DNA for the CDR3: TGTGCCAGCAGTCTAAGGCAGAGGACTTCAGAACCTTATAGCAATCAGCCCCAGCATTTT. It encodes CASSLRQRTSEPYSNQPQHF.

The J gene is TRBJ1-2, the V gene TRBV27; tentatively, D is TRBD1 (5 bases). The V and J ends lost 5 bases and 8 bases respectively, with 15 bases between them. CDR1 is MNHEY, CDR2 SMNVEV, per germline (reference sequence). This CDR3 spans 13 amino acids. The CDR3 DNA sequence: TGTGCCAGCAGTCTGGGGGGTCATCGAGGCTACACCTTC. Translated: CASSLGGHRGYTF.

The gene calls are TRBV28 and TRBJ1-5, with 8 bases lining up with TRBD1. The junction had 10 bases not matched to a gene; V was cut back by 11 bases and J by 7 bases. Germline V lookup: CDR1 MDHEN, CDR2 SYDVKM. This CDR3 is 13 amino acids long. In nucleotides, the CDR3 is TGTGCCGCTGGGGGCAGGGGGCACCAGCCCCAGCATTTT. It codes for CAAGGRGHQPQHF.

The chain has TRBV6-5 and TRBJ2-1, with 8 positions matching TRBD1. J gave up 4 bases and V 7 bases, and 3 bases lay outside the gene matches. This CDR3 region has 13 residues. CDR1 MNHEY and CDR2 SVGAGI come from the germline V gene. The CDR3 is CASNRQGYNEQFF. The CDR3 DNA reads TGTGCCAGCAATCGACAGGGGTACAATGAGCAGTTCTTC.

The chain uses TRBV11-2 and TRBJ1-2; possible D gene TRBD1, 6 bases. The V gene's germline CDR1 is SGHAT and CDR2 FQNNGV. Trimming took off 5 bases at V and 0 bases at J, with 10 bases between the two ends. The CDR3 is 14 residues long. The CDR3: CASSQDSSNYGYTF. The CDR3 DNA reads TGTGCCAGCAGCCAGGACAGCTCTAACTATGGCTACACCTTC.

V usage is TRBV7-6 and J usage is TRBJ1-5, with TRBD1 identical over 7 bases. Per germline, CDR1 SGHVS and CDR2 FNYEAQ. Trimming at V came to 1 base and at J to 1 base, leaving 7 bases not matched to a gene. The CDR3 covers 17 residues. The CDR3 DNA reads TGTGCCAGCAGCTTAGGGACCAGGGGGGCGAGCAATCAGCCCCAGCATTTT. It yields the protein CASSLGTRGASNQPQHF.